The 18 T cell receptor beta chains reported below all come from one sample, sequenced in a study of blood T cell repertoires in COVID-19. The table came from immunoSEQ multiplex PCR; TCRdb's copy has only in-frame clones and leaves some out. The profile shows a few hundred thousand clones, more than 70% of them singletons. Material for sequencing was peripheral blood. These receptors originate from a woman between 18 and 29 years old with acute or convalescent COVID-19.

This clone was observed a handful of times. The genes are TRBV12-3 or TRBV12-4 and TRBJ1-5; no clear D gene. Trimming pared 2 bases from V and 5 bases from J, leaving 7 bases between. CDR3 length: 13 amino acids. For the CDR3, the DNA is TGTGCCAGCAGTTTACAAGAGGATCAGCCCCAGCATTTT. It yields the protein CASSLQEDQPQHF.

This clone was detected only a few times. The genes are TRBV3-1 (or the pseudogene TRBV3-2) and TRBJ1-2; 10 positions agree with TRBD1. V gave up 4 bases and J gave up 7 bases; unmatched junction bases: 15. This CDR3 spans 17 amino acids. The germline CDR1 and CDR2 sequences are LGHDT and YNNKEL (reference sequence). The CDR3, as DNA: TGTGCCAGCAGCCGTCGCGATGGGACAGGGGCTAGTCTTGGCTACACCTTC. This encodes CASSRRDGTGASLGYTF.

In this sample, this clone turned up once. This sequence joins TRBV14 and TRBJ1-4; weak D call: TRBD1 (6 bases). The CDR3 contains 12 residues. Germline CDR1 reads SGHDN; CDR2 reads FVKESK. V shed 4 bases and J shed 10 bases, with 10 bases lying between them. CDR3 coding DNA: TGTGCCAGCAGCCTCCAGGGGCCAAAACTGTTTTTT. Amino acids: CASSLQGPKLFF. The full variable domain, rest sourced from reference TRBV14 and TRBJ1-4, is EAGVTQFPSHSVIEKGQTVTLRCDPISGHDNLYWYRRVMGKEIKFLLHFVKESKQDESGMPNNRFLAERTGGTYSTLKVQPAELEDSGVYFCASSLQGPKLFFGSGTQLSVL.

This chain uses TRBV29-1 with TRBJ2-7; TRBD1 might be the D (6 bases). Germline loops: CDR1 SQVTM, CDR2 ANQGSEA. The CDR3 spans 13 residues. Trimming pared 3 bases from V and 2 bases from J, leaving 11 bases between. The CDR3 sequence: CSVELQGPYEQYF. The CDR3 coding sequence is TGCAGCGTTGAGTTACAGGGTCCCTACGAGCAGTACTTC.

This rearrangement joins TRBV28 to TRBJ1-2; TRBD1 agrees at 7 bases. Germline-derived CDR1 and CDR2 are MDHEN and SYDVKM. The CDR3 is made up of 12 amino acids. Unmatched junction bases numbered 3, after V lost 9 bases and J lost 2 bases. The CDR3 DNA reads as TGTGCCAGTACCAGGGGGAACTATGGCTACACCTTC. Residues: CASTRGNYGYTF.

The rearrangement uses TRBV9 and TRBJ1-4; D not certain. Trimming stripped 3 bases from V and 0 bases from J, with 6 bases between. The germline V gene encodes CDR1 SGDLS and CDR2 YYNGEE. The CDR3 totals 14 residues. The CDR3 region has the DNA TGTGCCAGCAGCGCACAGTCAACTAATGAAAAACTGTTTTTT. This encodes CASSAQSTNEKLFF. The variable domain in full, with the rest retrieved from reference TRBV9 and TRBJ1-4, is DSGVTQTPKHLITATGQRVTLRCSPRSGDLSVYWYQQSLDQGLQFLIQYYNGEERAKGNILERFSAQQFPDLHSELNLSSLELGDSALYFCASSAQSTNEKLFFGSGTQLSVL.

This sequence joins TRBV15 and TRBJ1-5; no definite D call. Deletions cut 1 base from V and 8 bases from J, with 6 bases between. Germline lookup yields CDR1 LNHNV and CDR2 YYDKDF (reference sequence). The length of the CDR3 is 12 residues. The CDR3 sequence: CATSRGAEPQHF. The CDR3, as DNA: TGTGCCACCAGCAGAGGGGCTGAGCCCCAGCATTTT.

The chain is built from TRBV5-4 and TRBJ2-7, with 8 nucleotides matching TRBD2. The V segment lost 6 bases and the J segment 2 bases; nucleotides outside the gene matches: 10. The germline CDR1 and CDR2 sequences are SGHNT and YYREEE (reference sequence). The CDR3 has 15 amino acids. In DNA form, the CDR3 reads TGTGCCAGCACCCCTAGCGGGCTTGGGCCCTACGAGCAGTACTTC. It translates to CASTPSGLGPYEQYF.

The chain combines TRBV4-3 with TRBJ2-2, with D perhaps matching TRBD1 (6 bases). Germline lookup yields CDR1 LGHNA and CDR2 YSLEER. The CDR3 loop spans 15 amino acids. V was trimmed by 0 bases and J by 6 bases, leaving 11 bases between them. This CDR3 reads CASSQDGPGAGELFF. The DNA for the CDR3 is TGCGCCAGCAGCCAAGATGGCCCAGGGGCCGGGGAGCTGTTTTTT.

This clone has only one observation. This chain links TRBV6-5 with TRBJ2-2, with D uncertain. The CDR3 is 14 amino acids. Trimming removed 1 base from V and 8 bases from J, with 11 bases in between. Germline-derived CDR1 and CDR2 are MNHEY and SVGAGI. The CDR3 spells CASSYLAFKGELFF. CDR3 DNA: TGTGCCAGCAGTTACTTAGCCTTTAAGGGGGAGCTGTTTTTT.

The chain combines TRBV27 with TRBJ1-2; a weak D match, TRBD1 (6 bases). The CDR3 has 15 amino acids. Germline CDR1 is MNHEY and CDR2 is SMNVEV (reference sequence). V lost 6 bases and J 3 bases, leaving 17 bases between the germline ends. CDR3 amino acids: CASSHKDGGHYGYTF. In nucleotides, the CDR3 is TGTGCCAGCAGCCACAAGGACGGGGGGCACTATGGCTACACCTTC.

The V and J genes are TRBV3-1 (or the pseudogene TRBV3-2) and TRBJ1-4; D might be TRBD1 (5 bases). Trimming shortened V by 6 bases and J by 6 bases, and 17 bases separated the two germline ends. CDR1 is LGHDT, CDR2 YNNKEL, per germline (reference sequence). The CDR3 runs to 15 residues. CDR3 residues: CASSGARQGHEKLFF. In DNA, the CDR3 is TGTGCCAGCAGTGGGGCGAGGCAGGGCCATGAAAAACTGTTTTTT.

This clone was recorded once. The chain joins TRBV6-5 to TRBJ2-7, with D tentatively TRBD1 (5 bases). The CDR3 consists of 13 residues. Per the germline V gene, CDR1 is MNHEY and CDR2 is SVGAGI. V was pared by 4 bases and J by 2 bases, with 9 bases between. The CDR3 bases are TGTGCCAGCAGTTCGACAGAGCCCTACGAGCAGTACTTC. Translated, it gives CASSSTEPYEQYF.

The rearrangement uses TRBV12-3 or TRBV12-4 and TRBJ1-2; no definite D call. The CDR3 contains 13 residues. V was trimmed by 7 bases and J by 2 bases, leaving 11 bases between them. The CDR3 loop is CASTGGGNYGYTF. Here the CDR3 DNA reads TGTGCCAGCACTGGAGGAGGGAACTATGGCTACACCTTC.

The rearrangement joins TRBV6-5 to TRBJ1-5; D is unresolved. V shed 5 bases and J shed 2 bases, with 13 bases lying between them. Germline assignment: CDR1 MNHEY and CDR2 SVGAGI. The CDR3 sequence is 15 residues long. The CDR3 reads CASSPETTGNQPQHF. DNA of the CDR3: TGTGCCAGCAGTCCAGAAACAACAGGCAATCAGCCCCAGCATTTT.

The chain couples TRBV24-1 to TRBJ2-7, with D tentatively TRBD1 (5 bases). Germline V gene sequence: CDR1 KGHDR, CDR2 SFDVKD. The V end lost 4 bases, the J end lost 3 bases, and 9 bases lay between the germline ends. The CDR3 is made up of 13 amino acids. CDR3 nucleotide sequence: TGTGCCACCAGTGAGGGGCCCCTCTACGAGCAGTACTTC. Translation: CATSEGPLYEQYF.

The chain recombines TRBV7-2 with TRBJ2-5; 9 nucleotides line up with TRBD1. This CDR3 comprises 16 residues. The germline CDR1 and CDR2 sequences are SGHTA and FQGNSA. V was pared by 2 bases and J by 7 bases, with 11 bases of the junction left unmatched. This CDR3 is CASSLTRDRVVGTQYF. CDR3 in DNA: TGTGCCAGCAGCTTAACTCGGGACAGGGTTGTCGGGACCCAGTACTTC.

The J gene is TRBJ2-7, the V gene TRBV7-2; D gene uncertain. CDR3 length: 12 amino acids. Trimming removed 1 base at V and 2 bases at J, with 3 bases between. The germline gives CDR1 SGHTA, CDR2 FQGNSA. CDR3 nucleotide sequence: TGTGCCAGCAGCTTAGACACCTACGAGCAGTACTTC. Its translation is CASSLDTYEQYF. Full variable domain (remainder filled in from reference TRBV7-2 and TRBJ2-7): GAGVSQSPSNKVTEKGKDVELRCDPISGHTALYWYRQSLGQGLEFLIYFQGNSAPDKSGLPSDRFSAERTGGSVSTLTIQRTQQEDSAVYLCASSLDTYEQYFGPGTRLTVT.